This TCR beta chain derives from a study of regulatory T cells in long-lasting Graves disease. Overall study findings and caveats: Preferential use of TRBV28, TRBJ1-2 and TRBJ2-5 was seen in persistent disease.

Time point meaning: newly diagnosed GD, antithyroid drugs for less than 3 months. Scientists built the TCR library using RNA that was extracted from PBMCs. Tubes containing EDTA received roughly 10 milliliters of drawn peripheral blood. Per germline, CDR1 SGHTA and CDR2 FQGTGA. V was trimmed by 2 bases and J by 4 bases, leaving 15 bases between them. This CDR3 comprises 16 residues. Arm-PCR with iRepertoire HTBI primers amplified the CDR3 regions for these TCR beta libraries. TCRdb redid the calling of the multiplex PCR reads with MiXCR, one entry per CDR3 protein. The table includes 360,000 or so distinct CDR3 sequences, roughly 16% detected once. A remark on this clonotype: The antigen is not known.

This same sample was also part of a study on T cells in Graves' hyperthyroidism and ophthalmopathy. That report notes: A set of HTBI primers served as the primers for a first-round RT-PCR of the TCR CDR3. Ophthalmopathy got predicted by the model a median about 6.5 months before its onset.

The sample in question was peripheral blood mononuclear cells (PBMCs), obtained at new diagnosis, from a patient treated with antithyroid drugs. The V gene is TRBV7-3, the J gene TRBJ2-1, with a weak D call TRBD2 (6 bases). This TCR was recovered from a young woman with Graves disease. Here the CDR3 reads CASSLVVRGRYNEQFF. The CDR3 region has the DNA TGTGCCAGCAGCTTAGTGGTGCGGGGACGATACAATGAGCAGTTCTTC.